This entry lists 23 T cell receptor beta chains sequenced from one sample in a study of response to subunit inactivated influenza vaccine. TCRdb analysed the RT-PCR reads with MiXCR anew, one entry per CDR3 protein. The sample has about 800,000 distinct CDR3 sequences; roughly 20% are singletons. Sequenced here: PBMCs from blood, sampled around 5 days after vaccination. These receptor sequences come from a man in his forties or fifties who received an inactivated influenza vaccine.

The table lists this clonotype with many counts. The CDR3 is CSVEPLAWDYPNTDTQYF. The DNA of the CDR3 is TGCAGCGTTGAACCACTAGCGTGGGACTACCCAAACACAGATACGCAGTATTTT. The chain joins TRBV29-1 to TRBJ2-3, with 7 bases fitting TRBD2. V shed 2 bases and J 2 bases; nucleotides not matched to a gene: 16. The CDR3 sequence is 18 residues long. Germline loops: CDR1 SQVTM, CDR2 ANQGSEA.

This clonotype was counted between two and nine times. The gene calls are TRBV7-2 and TRBJ2-3, with 9 bases matching TRBD2. This CDR3 is 14 amino acids long. J gave up 7 bases and V 3 bases, and 5 bases lay outside the gene matches. The V gene's germline CDR1 is SGHTA and CDR2 FQGNSA. The CDR3 DNA reads TGTGCCAGCAGCTTGGGCACTAGCGGGCATACGCAGTATTTT. Amino acid sequence: CASSLGTSGHTQYF.

The chain couples TRBV20-1 to TRBJ2-6; D not resolved. Per germline, CDR1 DFQATT and CDR2 SNEGSKA (reference sequence). This CDR3 contains 13 residues. Trimming took off 3 bases at V and 0 bases at J, with 3 bases between the two ends. DNA for the CDR3: TGCAGTGCTAGTAACTCTGGGGCCAACGTCCTGACTTTC. Translation: CSASNSGANVLTF.

V gene TRBV12-3 or TRBV12-4 combines with J gene TRBJ2-4; tentatively, D is TRBD1 or TRBD2 (6 bases each). The V end lost 7 bases, the J end lost 3 bases, and 13 bases lay between the germline ends. The CDR3 totals 14 residues. The CDR3 DNA reads as TGTGCCAGCACCTATGGAGGGGGCAAAAACATTCAGTACTTC. Protein product: CASTYGGGKNIQYF.

Comments on this clonotype: One junction end does not reproduce the germline sequence, and a read error may be involved. This rearrangement joins TRBV25-1 to TRBJ2-1; a weak D match, TRBD1 (5 bases). This CDR3 is 13 amino acids long. The germline V gene has CDR1 MGHDK and CDR2 SYGVNS. The CDR3 region is CASSADSYNEQIF. Here the CDR3 DNA reads TGTGCCAGCAGTGCTGACAGTTACAATGAGCAGATCTTC.

The chain is built from TRBV7-4 and TRBJ2-1; 11 bases are shared with TRBD2. V dropped 4 bases and J dropped 1; count of bases not matched to a gene: 6. Germline CDR1 is SGHVT and CDR2 is SQSDAQ. The CDR3 is 17 residues long. This CDR3 is CASSYPSGRFSYNEQFF. The CDR3 region has the DNA TGTGCCAGCAGCTACCCTAGCGGGAGGTTTTCCTACAATGAGCAGTTCTTC.

The chain uses TRBV24-1 and TRBJ2-3, with D perhaps matching TRBD2 (7 bases). The CDR3 extends over 16 amino acids. CDR1 and CDR2 (germline): KGHDR, SFDVKD. The germline V and J ends were trimmed by 4 bases and 0 bases, with 13 bases remaining between them. The CDR3 sequence: CATSDSGTSSTDTQYF. The CDR3 DNA reads TGTGCCACCAGTGACAGCGGGACATCTAGCACAGATACGCAGTATTTT.

This chain uses TRBV2 with TRBJ2-4; no clear D. Looked up from germline, CDR1 is SNHLY and CDR2 is FYNNEI. The CDR3 extends over 12 amino acids. Trimming took 8 bases from V and 6 from J, leaving 11 bases between them. Written as DNA, the CDR3 is TGTGCCAGCTTCGGCGTTACAAACATTCAGTACTTC. It codes for CASFGVTNIQYF.

This clonotype has a handful of counts. The CDR3 bases are TGCAGTGCTAGAGATAAGGCGAACACTGAAGCTTTCTTT. It codes for CSARDKANTEAFF. The chain recombines TRBV20-1 with TRBJ1-1; D unresolved. The germline CDR1 and CDR2 sequences are DFQATT and SNEGSKA (reference sequence). V was pared by 0 bases and J by 1 base, with 6 bases between. The CDR3 extends over 13 amino acids.

This chain joins TRBV4-3 and TRBJ2-7, with no clear D. The CDR3 is 15 amino acids. In germline, CDR1 is LGHNA, CDR2 YSLEER. Trimming removed 0 bases at V and 3 bases at J, with 12 bases between. CDR3 residues: CASSQDRMAIYEQYF. DNA for the CDR3: TGCGCCAGCAGCCAAGATCGGATGGCGATCTACGAGCAGTACTTC.

V usage is TRBV12-3 or TRBV12-4 and J usage is TRBJ2-2; D is perhaps TRBD1 (6 bases). Trimming left V 6 bases short and J 2 bases short, with 13 bases between. There are 15 residues in the CDR3. The CDR3 DNA reads TGTGCCAGCAGCCGTAGGACAGCCAACACCGGGGAGCTGTTTTTT. It specifies CASSRRTANTGELFF.

In its sample, this clonotype was seen once. V usage is TRBV7-3 and J usage is TRBJ2-1, with D unclear. CDR3 length: 14 amino acids. Per germline, CDR1 SGHTA and CDR2 FQGTGA. V was pared by 5 bases and J by 4 bases, with 12 bases between. CDR3 nucleotides: TGTGCCAGCAGCCTGGGGTGGGCTTACAATGAGCAGTTCTTC. This sequence encodes CASSLGWAYNEQFF.

The CDR3 loop reads CASSLHGQDQAFF. As DNA, the CDR3 is TGTGCCAGCAGTTTACACGGACAGGATCAAGCTTTCTTT. The chain joins TRBV12-3 or TRBV12-4 to TRBJ1-1, with 7 bases lining up with TRBD1. V lost 2 bases to trimming and J lost 9 bases; unmatched junction nucleotides: 6. The CDR3 loop spans 13 amino acids.

There are a few counts of this clonotype. The rearrangement uses TRBV3-1 and TRBJ2-1; D might be TRBD2 (7 bases). The germline gives CDR1 LGHDT, CDR2 YNNKEL (reference sequence). The CDR3 extends over 17 amino acids. The V gene lost 2 bases and the J gene lost 4 bases, with 18 bases spanning the gap. The CDR3 loop is CASSQTRGVGGYNEQFF. CDR3 DNA sequence: TGTGCCAGCAGCCAAACTCGGGGGGTAGGGGGTTACAATGAGCAGTTCTTC.

This chain connects TRBV5-5 to TRBJ2-5; D is unresolved. Germline V CDR1 and CDR2: SGHKS, YYEKEE (reference sequence). V was trimmed by 2 bases and J by 0 bases, leaving 11 bases between them. The CDR3 is made up of 15 amino acids. The CDR3: CASSFSLRHQETQYF. CDR3 DNA: TGTGCCAGCAGCTTTTCCCTCCGACACCAAGAGACCCAGTACTTC.

In its sample, this clonotype was seen a few times. This chain uses TRBV10-3 with TRBJ2-5, with TRBD2 identical over 9 bases. V lost 5 bases to trimming and J lost 1 base; unmatched junction nucleotides: 2. The CDR3 totals 14 residues. Germline values: CDR1 ENHRY, CDR2 SYGVKD. The CDR3 is CAISSGGPQETQYF. DNA for the CDR3: TGTGCCATCAGTAGCGGGGGGCCCCAAGAGACCCAGTACTTC.

This clonotype was counted only a few times. This rearrangement joins TRBV7-2 to TRBJ2-1; 10 positions match TRBD2. J was trimmed by 9 bases and V by 2 bases; bases with no gene match: 10. CDR1 is SGHTA, CDR2 FQGNSA, per germline. The CDR3 runs to 16 residues. The CDR3 DNA reads as TGTGCCAGCAGCTTAAATCTACTAGCGGGACGCTCTGAGCAGTTCTTC. It codes for CASSLNLLAGRSEQFF.

The CDR3 spells CASSSPGQGALEQYF. CDR3 nucleotides: TGTGCCAGCAGTTCACCGGGACAGGGGGCACTCGAGCAGTACTTC. The chain is built from TRBV6-5 and TRBJ2-7; 12 bases map to TRBD1. Losses at the gene ends were 4 bases for V and 6 bases for J; bases not matched to a gene: 7. The CDR3 contains 15 residues. CDR1 is MNHEY, CDR2 SVGAGI, per germline.

The V call is TRBV6-1, the J call TRBJ2-4; 7 nucleotides align to TRBD2. Trimming removed 6 bases from V and 1 base from J; junction bases left unmatched: 6. Germline CDR1 is MNHNS and CDR2 is SASEGT. CDR3 length equals 15 residues. CDR3 region: CASSHGGGAKNIQYF. CDR3 nucleotide sequence: TGTGCCAGCAGCCACGGGGGAGGGGCCAAAAACATTCAGTACTTC.

V gene TRBV6-6 combines with J gene TRBJ2-5; D gene unclear. This CDR3 region has 13 residues. The V gene lost 0 bases and the J gene lost 4 bases, with 6 bases spanning the gap. Germline V lookup: CDR1 MNHNY, CDR2 SVGAGI (reference sequence). The CDR3 here is CASSYSDGETQYF. The CDR3 coding sequence is TGTGCCAGCAGTTACTCTGACGGAGAGACCCAGTACTTC.

This clonotype was recorded a few times. The J gene is TRBJ1-6, the V gene TRBV20-1; D unclear. Per the germline V gene, CDR1 is DFQATT and CDR2 is SNEGSKA (reference sequence). CDR3 length: 13 residues. V was trimmed by 3 bases and J by 7 bases, leaving 10 bases between them. As DNA, the CDR3 is TGCAGTGCTAGTGGACGGCAAAATTCACCCCTCCACTTT. It is translated as CSASGRQNSPLHF.

The chain uses TRBV4-2 and TRBJ2-1; 8 nucleotides line up with TRBD2. V lost 1 base and J lost 9; bases outside the gene matches: 11. Per the germline V gene, CDR1 is LGHNA and CDR2 is YNFKEQ. The CDR3 is 16 residues long. The chain's CDR3 is CASSQVVSSGFSEQFF. Written as DNA, the CDR3 is TGTGCCAGCAGCCAAGTGGTGTCTAGCGGGTTCAGTGAGCAGTTCTTC.

This clonotype has a handful of counts. The CDR3: CASSLQADPYNEQFF. In DNA form, the CDR3 reads TGTGCCAGCAGCTTACAGGCGGATCCCTACAATGAGCAGTTCTTC. The chain is built from TRBV7-2 and TRBJ2-1; no clear D. CDR3 size: 15 residues. Trimming shortened V by 2 bases and J by 2 bases, and 10 bases separated the two germline ends. Germline CDR1 reads SGHTA; CDR2 reads FQGNSA.